Presented here are 8 T cell receptor beta chains from one specimen sequenced in a study of CD8+ T cells in alopecia areata. Extracted RNA was reverse transcribed into cDNA, the sequencing template. The assay was immunoSEQ multiplex PCR, and TCRdb's table has in-frame clones only and misses some. The table includes about 250,000 clones, 60% detected once. The treatment: oral pan-JAK inhibitor, 5-10 mg twice daily. Sequencing was performed on CD4+ T cells sorted from blood, taken around week 53, from a patient treated with tofacitinib. All receptors derive from a human donor with alopecia areata.

V is TRBV30 and J is TRBJ1-5, with D uncertain. CDR1 and CDR2 (germline): GTSNPN, SVGIG (reference sequence). The CDR3 has 13 amino acids. Trimming cost V 2 bases and J 9 bases, with 14 bases left between them. Written as DNA, the CDR3 is TGTGCCTGGAGTCAACACGAGGTGATGCCCCAGCATTTT. Its protein product is CAWSQHEVMPQHF.

This clone was found a few times. The V call is TRBV5-4, the J call TRBJ2-1; 7 positions match TRBD1. The CDR3 extends over 13 amino acids. In germline, CDR1 is SGHNT, CDR2 YYREEE (reference sequence). V lost 5 bases and J lost 4; bases outside the gene matches: 3. The CDR3 sequence: CASSLQGYNEQFF. CDR3 nucleotide sequence: TGTGCCAGCAGTTTACAGGGGTACAATGAGCAGTTCTTC.

This clone was found once. The CDR3 DNA is TGTGCCAGCAGTGATACAGGAGGAGGAGAGACCCAGTACTTC. Protein: CASSDTGGGETQYF. The chain is built from TRBV25-1 and TRBJ2-5; D assignment may be TRBD1 or TRBD2 (5 bases each). Germline-derived CDR1 and CDR2 are MGHDK and SYGVNS. With 3 bases removed from V and 4 bases from J, the gap between germline ends came to 12 bases. CDR3 length: 14 residues.

This chain connects TRBV29-1 to TRBJ1-3; D is uncertain. CDR1 and CDR2 from the germline V gene are SQVTM and ANQGSEA. The CDR3 has 15 amino acids. The V and J ends lost 5 bases and 0 bases respectively, with 14 bases between them. The CDR3 reads CSVLRSLPSGNTIYF. The DNA of the CDR3 is TGCAGCGTTTTAAGGTCACTGCCCTCTGGAAACACCATATATTTT. Drawing the rest from reference TRBV29-1 and TRBJ1-3, the complete variable domain is SAVISQKPSRDICQRGTSLTIQCQVDSQVTMMFWYRQQPGQSLTLIATANQGSEATYESGFVIDKFPISRPNLTFSTLTVSNMSPEDSSIYLCSVLRSLPSGNTIYFGEGSWLTVV.

This clone occurred once. The rearrangement uses TRBV9 and TRBJ1-1; perhaps TRBD1 as D (6 bases). This CDR3 comprises 14 residues. Germline CDR1 reads SGDLS; CDR2 reads YYNGEE. V lost 4 bases and J lost 2, with 12 bases in between. CDR3 coding DNA: TGTGCCAGCAGCACCCGGGACACCAACACTGAAGCTTTCTTT. Translating it yields CASSTRDTNTEAFF.

The V and J genes are TRBV9 and TRBJ1-1; D gene unclear. V was trimmed by 4 bases and J by 4 bases, leaving 14 bases between them. Germline CDR1 SGDLS, CDR2 YYNGEE. CDR3 length: 14 residues. The CDR3 spells CASSPSLTSTEAFF. The CDR3 DNA sequence: TGTGCCAGCAGCCCCTCATTGACTTCCACTGAAGCTTTCTTT.

The V gene is TRBV10-3, the J gene TRBJ2-3; D not certain. This CDR3 is built from 13 residues. Germline CDR1 ENHRY, CDR2 SYGVKD. Trimming cost V 0 bases and J 4 bases, with 5 bases left between them. This chain's CDR3 is CAISESAADTQYF. The CDR3 nucleotides read TGTGCCATCAGTGAGTCGGCAGCAGATACGCAGTATTTT.

CDR3 coding DNA: TGCGCCAGCAGCTCGACCCCTACGAACACCGGGGAGCTGTTTTTT. Translation gives CASSSTPTNTGELFF. The chain has TRBV5-1 and TRBJ2-2; D remains unclear. This CDR3 is built from 15 residues. CDR1 and CDR2 (germline): SGHRS, YFSETQ. V was trimmed by 3 bases and J by 0 bases, leaving 9 bases between them.